The 30 T cell receptor beta chains in this list originate from one sample, sequenced in a study of blood T cell repertoires in COVID-19. Clones were read by immunoSEQ multiplex PCR, and TCRdb kept only the in-frame ones, dropping some. The sample has some 41,000 clones, roughly nine tenths seen once. The sequencing sample was made of peripheral blood. Source of these receptors: a human donor in a cohort sampled during active COVID-19.

The V gene is TRBV5-4, the J gene TRBJ2-2; 8 bases line up with TRBD2. CDR3 size: 16 residues. After removal of 4 bases from V and 2 bases from J, the junction contained 7 bases not matched to a gene. From germline, CDR1 is SGHNT and CDR2 YYREEE (reference sequence). Here the CDR3 reads CASSPGGRTNTGELFF. The CDR3 nucleotides read TGTGCCAGCAGCCCGGGCGGGAGGACCAACACCGGGGAGCTGTTTTTT.

The rearrangement links TRBV6-2 or TRBV6-3 to TRBJ1-5, with D possibly matching TRBD1 (6 bases). CDR1 and CDR2 (germline): MNHEY, SVGEGT. V dropped 0 bases and J dropped 3 bases, with 9 bases sitting between them. The CDR3 spans 15 residues. This CDR3 is CASSYSGQINQPQHF. The CDR3 DNA follows: TGTGCCAGCAGTTACTCCGGACAGATCAATCAGCCCCAGCATTTT.

The chain uses TRBV19 and TRBJ2-4, with 7 bases aligning to TRBD2. Germline V gene data show CDR1 as LNHDA and CDR2 as SQIVND (reference sequence). V shed 7 bases, J shed 8 bases, and the junction held 14 bases outside the gene matches. This CDR3 is 15 amino acids long. Written as DNA, the CDR3 is TGTGCCAGTACTCGGATGGGGGGAGGGAGGGACATTCAGTACTTC. Its protein product is CASTRMGGGRDIQYF.

The J gene is TRBJ2-7, the V gene TRBV7-9, with 7 bases lining up with TRBD1. The CDR3 extends over 14 amino acids. Germline V lookup: CDR1 SEHNR, CDR2 FQNEAQ (reference sequence). After removal of 5 bases from V and 4 bases from J, the junction contained 8 bases not matched to a gene. DNA for the CDR3: TGTGCCAGCAGCCCACCGGGACAGATATACGAGCAGTACTTC. It encodes CASSPPGQIYEQYF.

This clone was observed a handful of times. V gene TRBV28 combines with J gene TRBJ1-2, with 8 bases fitting TRBD1. The junction had 9 bases not matched to a gene; V was cut back by 5 bases and J by 4 bases. CDR3 length: 15 amino acids. From germline, CDR1 is MDHEN and CDR2 SYDVKM. The CDR3 nucleotides are TGTGCCAGCAGTCCATGGGACAGGCGTTTCTATGGCTACACCTTC. Its protein product is CASSPWDRRFYGYTF.

The count of this clone is one. J is TRBJ2-5 and V is TRBV5-6; TRBD1 matches at 9 bases. V gave up 3 bases and J gave up 2 bases; unmatched junction bases: 8. The CDR3 is 16 amino acids. Per the germline V gene, CDR1 is SGHDT and CDR2 is YYEEEE. The CDR3 region has the DNA TGTGCCAGCAGCTCACCGGGACAGGGTATTCAAGAGACCCAGTACTTC. Translation: CASSSPGQGIQETQYF.

The CDR3 loop is CASSLASEVGQYF. CDR3 nucleotides: TGCGCCAGCAGCTTGGCTTCCGAGGTGGGCCAGTACTTC. The rearrangement uses TRBV5-1 and TRBJ2-5; the D is unclear. The CDR3 contains 13 residues. Germline assignment: CDR1 SGHRS and CDR2 YFSETQ. Trimming removed 0 bases at V and 10 bases at J, with 13 bases between.

DNA of the CDR3: TGTGCCAGCAGCCAAGGGGGGAGGGTTGGGTTGAGCACAGATACGCAGTATTTT. Protein: CASSQGGRVGLSTDTQYF. The chain joins TRBV4-2 to TRBJ2-3; 7 nucleotides align to TRBD2. Trimming at V came to 1 base and at J to 0 bases, leaving 10 bases not matched to a gene. The CDR3 contains 18 residues. CDR1 and CDR2 from the germline V gene are LGHNA and YNFKEQ.

The chain uses TRBV5-1 and TRBJ2-3; tentatively, D is TRBD1 (6 bases). Germline CDR1 SGHRS, CDR2 YFSETQ. V lost 6 bases, J lost 2 bases, and 16 bases lay in between. This CDR3 comprises 15 residues. The CDR3 region is CASTPRGSDTDTQYF. The DNA of the CDR3 is TGCGCCAGCACCCCGAGGGGGTCAGACACAGATACGCAGTATTTT.

This chain links TRBV4-3 with TRBJ2-3; 8 bases are a match to TRBD1. Trimming removed 0 bases from V and 2 bases from J; junction bases left unmatched: 16. Germline CDR1 is LGHNA and CDR2 is YSLEER. The length of the CDR3 is 20 residues. The CDR3 reads CASSQEPALFGTGYTDTQYF. The CDR3 coding sequence is TGCGCCAGCAGCCAAGAGCCCGCACTCTTCGGGACAGGCTACACAGATACGCAGTATTTT.

This chain links TRBV2 with TRBJ2-7, with 9 bases that match TRBD1. Germline CDR1 and CDR2: SNHLY and FYNNEI. The CDR3 is 14 amino acids. V lost 6 bases, J lost 3 bases, and 6 bases stayed unmatched. Here the CDR3 reads CASRAWGQGYEQYF. CDR3 in DNA: TGTGCCAGCAGGGCTTGGGGACAGGGCTACGAGCAGTACTTC.

The V gene is TRBV4-1, the J gene TRBJ1-2, with 7 bases aligning to TRBD1. CDR3 size: 13 residues. The V gene end was trimmed by 4 bases and the J gene end by 6 bases; junction bases not matched to a gene: 5. Germline CDR1 reads MGHRA; CDR2 reads YSYEKL. The CDR3 region has the DNA TGCGCCAGCAGCCCATTGACAGGGAATGGCTACACCTTC. It translates to CASSPLTGNGYTF.

CDR3 residues: CASSLGTGGEQYF. CDR3 in DNA: TGTGCCAGCAGTTTAGGGACAGGGGGCGAGCAGTACTTC. V is TRBV27 and J is TRBJ2-7; 11 bases are a match to TRBD1. V was clipped by 2 bases and J by 6 bases; unmatched bases: 0. Germline CDR1 reads MNHEY; CDR2 reads SMNVEV (reference sequence). CDR3 size: 13 residues.

This rearrangement joins TRBV12-1 to TRBJ1-2. TRBV12-1 is marked as a pseudogene. The CDR3 totals 12 residues. CDR3: CATHREGYGYTF. For the CDR3, the DNA is TGTGCCACTCACAGGGAGGGATATGGCTACACCTTC.

This chain connects TRBV4-1 to TRBJ1-1; a weak D match, TRBD1 (6 bases). This CDR3 contains 16 residues. Per germline, CDR1 MGHRA and CDR2 YSYEKL. V dropped 4 bases and J dropped 4 bases, with 19 bases sitting between them. CDR3 loop: CASSLGGGVWGTEAFF. The CDR3, as DNA: TGCGCCAGCAGCCTCGGGGGGGGCGTCTGGGGCACTGAAGCTTTCTTT.

V usage is TRBV7-9 and J usage is TRBJ1-1; weak D call: TRBD1 (5 bases). Germline CDR1 reads SEHNR; CDR2 reads FQNEAQ (reference sequence). V gave up 2 bases and J gave up 1 base, with 11 bases separating them. This CDR3 has 15 amino acids. This chain's CDR3 is CASSLMTAGNTEAFF. CDR3 DNA sequence: TGTGCCAGCAGCTTAATGACAGCAGGGAACACTGAAGCTTTCTTT.

This clone was recorded once. This chain links TRBV12-5 with TRBJ1-2; 7 nucleotides agree with TRBD1. This CDR3 is 17 amino acids long. V was clipped by 0 bases and J by 4 bases; unmatched bases: 11. Germline V lookup: CDR1 LGHNT, CDR2 FRNRAP. Here the CDR3 reads CASGLVLVPGGSYGYTF. The CDR3 DNA is TGTGCTAGTGGTTTGGTACTGGTGCCAGGGGGAAGCTATGGCTACACCTTC. Complete variable domain (other parts from reference TRBV12-5 and TRBJ1-2): DARVTQTPRHKVTEMGQEVTMRCQPILGHNTVFWYRQTMMQGLELLAYFRNRAPLDDSGMPKDRFSAEMPDATLATLKIQPSEPRDSAVYFCASGLVLVPGGSYGYTFGSGTRLTVV.

V usage is TRBV7-2 and J usage is TRBJ2-1, with D perhaps TRBD1 (6 bases). CDR1 is SGHTA, CDR2 FQGNSA, per germline. With 7 bases removed from V and 7 bases from J, the gap between germline ends came to 17 bases. The CDR3 has 14 amino acids. The CDR3 DNA reads as TGTGCCAGCACTGGGACAAGAGAAACTAATGAGCAGTTCTTC. It is translated as CASTGTRETNEQFF.

CDR3 residues: CASQREGAKNIQYF. The CDR3, as DNA: TGTGCCAGCCAAAGGGAGGGAGCCAAAAACATTCAGTACTTC. The gene calls are TRBV19 and TRBJ2-4; 7 bases match TRBD2. Germline assignment: CDR1 LNHDA and CDR2 SQIVND (reference sequence). V lost 9 bases and J lost 0; bases outside the gene matches: 5. This CDR3 is 14 amino acids long.

This chain links TRBV5-4 with TRBJ2-7; the match to TRBD1 covers 7 bases. The germline gives CDR1 SGHNT, CDR2 YYREEE (reference sequence). This CDR3 comprises 14 residues. Trimming removed 2 bases from V and 2 bases from J; junction bases left unmatched: 4. The CDR3 here is CASSLEGAAYEQYF. CDR3 DNA: TGTGCCAGCAGCTTAGAGGGGGCGGCCTACGAGCAGTACTTC.

A single count supports this clone. CDR3 sequence (DNA): TGTGCCTGGAGTGTACCCGGGAGCAATCAGCCCCAGCATTTT. Translation gives CAWSVPGSNQPQHF. The V gene is TRBV30, the J gene TRBJ1-5; no definite D call. Trimming took off 0 bases at V and 1 base at J, with 7 bases between the two ends. Germline values: CDR1 GTSNPN, CDR2 SVGIG (reference sequence). There are 14 residues in the CDR3.

This sequence joins TRBV19 and TRBJ1-4; D might be TRBD1 (5 bases). This CDR3 contains 13 residues. V dropped 5 bases and J dropped 7 bases, with 11 bases sitting between them. Germline V gives CDR1 LNHDA, CDR2 SQIVND (reference sequence). The CDR3 DNA reads TGTGCCAGTAGTTCAGGGTTCCGTGAAAAACTGTTTTTT. This sequence encodes CASSSGFREKLFF.

The V call is TRBV3-1 (or the pseudogene TRBV3-2), the J call TRBJ2-3, with a weak D call TRBD2 (5 bases). The germline gives CDR1 LGHDT, CDR2 YNNKEL (reference sequence). Between the trimmed V and J ends, which lost 0 bases and 4 bases, there was a span of 8 bases. This CDR3 comprises 14 residues. CDR3 DNA sequence: TGTGCCAGCAGCCAAGATGTCGGGGCAGATACGCAGTATTTT. Translated: CASSQDVGADTQYF.

The chain has TRBV7-7 and TRBJ2-7, with a tentative D call TRBD1 (6 bases). The CDR3 is made up of 15 amino acids. V was pared by 1 base and J by 3 bases, with 13 bases between. Germline CDR1 reads SSHAT; CDR2 reads FNYEAQ (reference sequence). CDR3 sequence: CASSLETGPHYEQYF. The CDR3 nucleotides are TGTGCCAGCAGCTTAGAGACAGGACCACACTACGAGCAGTACTTC.

This clone has only one observation. The chain combines TRBV30 with TRBJ2-3, with D maybe TRBD2 (5 bases). Between the trimmed V and J ends, which lost 2 bases and 4 bases, there was a span of 10 bases. This CDR3 is 13 amino acids long. CDR1 and CDR2 (germline): GTSNPN, SVGIG (reference sequence). The DNA for the CDR3 is TGTGCCTGGAGTCACCTCGGGGCAGATACGCAGTATTTT. Its protein is CAWSHLGADTQYF.

The V and J genes are TRBV6-5 and TRBJ2-6, with TRBD1 as a possible D gene (6 bases). V lost 4 bases to trimming and J lost 1 base, with 11 bases between them. CDR3 size: 16 residues. From germline, CDR1 is MNHEY and CDR2 SVGAGI. The CDR3 region is CASSWGTGSGANVLTF. In DNA form, the CDR3 reads TGTGCCAGCAGTTGGGGAACAGGGTCTGGGGCCAACGTCCTGACTTTC.

This sequence joins TRBV7-9 and TRBJ2-1; D might be TRBD2 (6 bases). Per germline, CDR1 SEHNR and CDR2 FQNEAQ (reference sequence). The CDR3 loop spans 17 amino acids. Trimming took 5 bases from V and 0 from J, leaving 17 bases between them. CDR3 amino acids: CASSPRSGLSSYNEQFF. The CDR3, as DNA: TGTGCCAGCAGCCCCCGGAGCGGGCTCAGCTCCTACAATGAGCAGTTCTTC.

The chain combines TRBV4-1 with TRBJ2-1; 11 bases match TRBD2. CDR3 size: 17 residues. The germline V gene has CDR1 MGHRA and CDR2 YSYEKL. V lost 2 bases, J lost 0 bases, and 3 bases stayed unmatched. For the CDR3, the DNA is TGCGCCAGCAGCCAACGACTAGCGGGACGCTCCTACAATGAGCAGTTCTTC. Its protein product is CASSQRLAGRSYNEQFF.

This chain links TRBV20-1 with TRBJ1-2; unclear D gene. V was cut by 3 bases and J by 5 bases, with 7 bases left in between. Looked up from germline, CDR1 is DFQATT and CDR2 is SNEGSKA (reference sequence). The CDR3 length is 11 residues. CDR3 nucleotide sequence: TGCAGTGCTAGTACCGAGTATGGCTACACCTTC. It translates to CSASTEYGYTF.

This clone showed up just a few times. This chain uses TRBV29-1 with TRBJ2-7; a weak D match, TRBD2 (6 bases). In germline, CDR1 is SQVTM, CDR2 ANQGSEA. CDR3 length: 14 residues. V was trimmed by 5 bases and J by 1 base, leaving 15 bases between them. Here the CDR3 reads CSVIWGERSYEQYF. Here the CDR3 DNA reads TGCAGCGTTATCTGGGGGGAACGGTCCTACGAGCAGTACTTC.